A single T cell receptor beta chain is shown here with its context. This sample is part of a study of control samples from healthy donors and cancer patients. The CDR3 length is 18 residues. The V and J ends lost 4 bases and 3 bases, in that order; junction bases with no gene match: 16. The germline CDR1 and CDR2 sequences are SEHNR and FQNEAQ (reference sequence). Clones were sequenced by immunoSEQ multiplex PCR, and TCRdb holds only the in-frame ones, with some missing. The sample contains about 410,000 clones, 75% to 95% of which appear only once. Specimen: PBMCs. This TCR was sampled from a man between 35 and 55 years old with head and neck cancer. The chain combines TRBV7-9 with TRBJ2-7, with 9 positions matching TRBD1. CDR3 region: CASSSLLPGQGGLYEQYF. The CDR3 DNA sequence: TGTGCCAGCAGCTCCCTCTTACCGGGACAGGGAGGGCTCTACGAGCAGTACTTC.